The rows below give T cell receptor beta chains drawn from one sample of a study of cytomegalovirus exposure and HLA in healthy donors. TCRdb keeps only in-frame clones here, not all; method: immunoSEQ multiplex PCR. The table shows around 170,000 clones, with roughly 80% occurring only once. Sequencing was carried out using PBMCs. The receptors were gathered from a man aged 50-59 years in good health and CMV-seronegative. Both conserved end residues are part of each CDR3. A D gene is named only where the DNA matches it firmly. Clone size is not always given. Where it is, it says once, few, many or a class for expanded clones.

v_gene	j_gene	d_gene	abundance	CDR3aa	CDR3nt
TRBV7-2	TRBJ1-2	TRBD1	NA	CASSSPGTGGSRGYTF	TGTGCCAGCAGCTCTCCTGGGACAGGGGGATCTCGTGGCTACACCTTC
TRBV5-1	TRBJ2-7	TRBD2	NA	CASSLNSGALSSYEQYF	TGCGCCAGCAGCTTGAATAGCGGGGCCCTGAGCTCCTACGAGCAGTACTTC
TRBV6-4	TRBJ2-5	NA	NA	CASSDLLYQETQYF	TGTGCCAGCAGTGACCTACTGTACCAAGAGACCCAGTACTTC
TRBV30	TRBJ1-6	NA	NA	CAWRRTDSPLHF	TGTGCCTGGAGAAGGACAGATTCACCCCTCCACTTT
TRBV2	TRBJ2-7	TRBD2	NA	CASTPSGLAGNEQYF	TGTGCCAGCACCCCGAGTGGGCTAGCGGGCAACGAGCAGTACTTC
TRBV11-2	TRBJ2-1	NA	NA	CASSFSSYNEQFF	TGTGCCAGCAGCTTCAGCTCCTACAATGAGCAGTTCTTC
TRBV7-2	TRBJ1-3	NA	NA	CASSLRGSSGNTIYF	TGTGCCAGCAGCTTAAGGGGAAGCTCTGGAAACACCATATATTTT
TRBV29-1	TRBJ1-2	TRBD1	NA	CSVSDRVYGYTF	TGCAGCGTATCGGACAGGGTCTATGGCTACACCTTC
TRBV11-2	TRBJ2-3	TRBD2	NA	CASSFRGGRTDTQYF	TGTGCCAGCAGCTTCCGCGGGGGTCGCACAGATACGCAGTATTTT
TRBV7-2	TRBJ2-3	TRBD1	once	CASSSDRVTQYF	TGTGCCAGCAGCTCGGACAGGGTAACGCAGTATTTT
TRBV6-1	TRBJ2-1	NA	NA	CASSDLQGLGYNEQFF	TGTGCCAGCAGTGATCTACAGGGCCTGGGGTACAATGAGCAGTTCTTC
TRBV7-9	TRBJ2-3	TRBD2	once	CSSSPGTSGIGRDTQYF	TGTTCCAGCAGCCCCGGGACTAGCGGGATAGGAAGAGATACGCAGTATTTT
TRBV19	TRBJ2-3	NA	NA	CASSPGRGPDTQYF	TGTGCCAGTAGTCCCGGGAGGGGGCCAGATACGCAGTATTTT
TRBV30	TRBJ1-6	NA	NA	CAWKRNPGRDSPLHF	TGTGCCTGGAAGAGGAACCCGGGAAGGGATTCACCCCTCCACTTT